The clone carrying this TCR beta chain was found many times. The DNA ends 3 residues before the CDR3 does, and the rest of the CDR3 is filled in from the germline J gene. Sequenced by immunoSEQ multiplex PCR; TCRdb stores in-frame clones only, minus some. The sample shows 55,000 to 65,000 clones, none of them appearing just once. This record belongs to a study of T cell clonality in common variable immunodeficiency. The CDR3 consists of 14 residues. Germline CDR1 and CDR2: DFQATT and SNEGSKA (reference sequence). The V end was cut by 3 bases, the J end by 2 bases, with 11 bases between. The source material was peripheral blood mononuclear cells. The sequence came from a person aged 18-70 years in good health. V is TRBV20-1 and J is TRBJ1-5; D gene unclear. The CDR3 bases that were read are TGCAGTGCTAGGCCCTTCGGGGGCAATCAGCCC. Amino acids: CSARPFGGNQP. The complete CDR3 sequence is CSARPFGGNQPQHF.